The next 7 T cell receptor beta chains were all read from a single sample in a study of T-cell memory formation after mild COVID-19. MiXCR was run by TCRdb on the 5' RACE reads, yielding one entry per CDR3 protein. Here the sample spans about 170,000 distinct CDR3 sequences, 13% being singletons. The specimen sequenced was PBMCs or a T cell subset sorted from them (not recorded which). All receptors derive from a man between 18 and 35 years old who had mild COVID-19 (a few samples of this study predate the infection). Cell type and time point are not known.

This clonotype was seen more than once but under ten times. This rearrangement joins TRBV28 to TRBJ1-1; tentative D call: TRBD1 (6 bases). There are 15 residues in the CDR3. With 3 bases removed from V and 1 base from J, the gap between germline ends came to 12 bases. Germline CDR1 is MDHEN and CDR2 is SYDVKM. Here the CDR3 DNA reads TGTGCCAGCAGTTTTGAAGGGGGGGAGAACACTGAAGCTTTCTTT. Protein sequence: CASSFEGGENTEAFF.

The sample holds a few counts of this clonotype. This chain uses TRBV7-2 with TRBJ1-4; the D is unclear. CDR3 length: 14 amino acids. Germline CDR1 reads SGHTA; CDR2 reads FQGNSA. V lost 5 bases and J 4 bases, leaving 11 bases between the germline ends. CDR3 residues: CASSPQSSNEKLFF. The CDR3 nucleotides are TGTGCCAGCAGCCCCCAGTCGAGTAATGAAAAACTGTTTTTT.

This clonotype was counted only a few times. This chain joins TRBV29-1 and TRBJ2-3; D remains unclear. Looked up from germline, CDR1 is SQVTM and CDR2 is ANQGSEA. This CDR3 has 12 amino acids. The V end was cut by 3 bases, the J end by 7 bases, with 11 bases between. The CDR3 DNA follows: TGCAGCGTTGATCTCGAGGCGCATACGCAGTATTTT. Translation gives CSVDLEAHTQYF.

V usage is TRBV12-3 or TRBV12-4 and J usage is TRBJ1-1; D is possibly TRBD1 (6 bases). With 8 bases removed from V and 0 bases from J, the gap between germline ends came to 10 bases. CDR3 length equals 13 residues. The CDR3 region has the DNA TGTGCCAGCGTTTGGGGGCTGAACACTGAAGCTTTCTTT. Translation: CASVWGLNTEAFF.

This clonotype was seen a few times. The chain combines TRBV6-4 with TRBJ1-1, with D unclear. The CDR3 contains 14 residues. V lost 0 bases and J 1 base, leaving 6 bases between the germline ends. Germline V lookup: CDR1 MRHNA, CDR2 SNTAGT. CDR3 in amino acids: CASSDSYGNTEAFF. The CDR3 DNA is TGTGCCAGCAGTGACTCGTATGGGAACACTGAAGCTTTCTTT.

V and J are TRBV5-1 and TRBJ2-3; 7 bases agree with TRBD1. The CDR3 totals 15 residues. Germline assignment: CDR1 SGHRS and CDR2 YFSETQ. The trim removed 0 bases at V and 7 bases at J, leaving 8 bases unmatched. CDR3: CASSLVPGGLNTQYF. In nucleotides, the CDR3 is TGCGCCAGCAGCTTGGTCCCAGGGGGTTTAAATACGCAGTATTTT. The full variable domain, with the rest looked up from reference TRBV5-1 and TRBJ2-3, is KAGVTQTPRYLIKTRGQQVTLSCSPISGHRSVSWYQQTPGQGLQFLFEYFSETQRNKGNFPGRFSGRQFSNSRSEMNVSTLELGDSALYLCASSLVPGGLNTQYFGPGTRLTVL.

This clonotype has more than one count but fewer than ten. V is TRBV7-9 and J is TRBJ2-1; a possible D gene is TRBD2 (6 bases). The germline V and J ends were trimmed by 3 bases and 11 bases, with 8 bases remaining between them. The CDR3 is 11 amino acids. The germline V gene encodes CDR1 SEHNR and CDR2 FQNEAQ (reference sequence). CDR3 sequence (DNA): TGTGCCAGCAGCTTGGCGGGACAGCAGTTCTTC. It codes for CASSLAGQQFF.